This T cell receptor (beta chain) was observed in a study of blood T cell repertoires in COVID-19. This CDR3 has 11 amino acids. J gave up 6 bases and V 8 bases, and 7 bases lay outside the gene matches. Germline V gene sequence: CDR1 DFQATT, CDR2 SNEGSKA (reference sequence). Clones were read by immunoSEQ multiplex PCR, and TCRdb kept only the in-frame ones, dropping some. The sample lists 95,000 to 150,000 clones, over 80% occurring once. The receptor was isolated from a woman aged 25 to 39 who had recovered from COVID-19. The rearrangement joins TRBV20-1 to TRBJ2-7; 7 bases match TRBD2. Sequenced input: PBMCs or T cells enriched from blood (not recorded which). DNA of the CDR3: TGCAGTTTGACGCGGGAGTTCGAGCAGTACTTC. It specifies CSLTREFEQYF.